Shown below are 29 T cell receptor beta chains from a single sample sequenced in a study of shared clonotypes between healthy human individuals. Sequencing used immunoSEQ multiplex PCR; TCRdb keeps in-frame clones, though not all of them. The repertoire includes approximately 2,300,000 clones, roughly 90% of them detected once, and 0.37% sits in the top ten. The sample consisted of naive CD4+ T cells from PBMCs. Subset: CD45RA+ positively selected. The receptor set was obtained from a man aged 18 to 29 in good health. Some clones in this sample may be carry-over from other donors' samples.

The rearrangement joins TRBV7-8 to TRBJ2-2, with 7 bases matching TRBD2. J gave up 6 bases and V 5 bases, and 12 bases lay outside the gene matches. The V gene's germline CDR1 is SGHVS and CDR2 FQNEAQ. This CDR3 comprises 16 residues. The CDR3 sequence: CASSVKAGLVAGELFF. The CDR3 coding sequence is TGTGCCAGCAGCGTCAAAGCGGGGCTAGTTGCCGGGGAGCTGTTTTTT.

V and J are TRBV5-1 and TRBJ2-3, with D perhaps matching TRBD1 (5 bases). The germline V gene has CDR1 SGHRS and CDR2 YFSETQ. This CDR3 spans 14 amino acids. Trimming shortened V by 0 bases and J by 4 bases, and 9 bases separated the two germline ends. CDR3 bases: TGCGCCAGCAGCTTGGCAGGGTTTGCAGATACGCAGTATTTT. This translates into CASSLAGFADTQYF.

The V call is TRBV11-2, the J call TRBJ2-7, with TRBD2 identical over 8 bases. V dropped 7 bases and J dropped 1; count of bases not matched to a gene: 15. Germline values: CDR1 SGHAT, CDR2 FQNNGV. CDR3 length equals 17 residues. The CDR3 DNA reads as TGTGCCAGCACCAACCTGGCGGGGGCGGGAGGTTCCTACGAGCAGTACTTC. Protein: CASTNLAGAGGSYEQYF.

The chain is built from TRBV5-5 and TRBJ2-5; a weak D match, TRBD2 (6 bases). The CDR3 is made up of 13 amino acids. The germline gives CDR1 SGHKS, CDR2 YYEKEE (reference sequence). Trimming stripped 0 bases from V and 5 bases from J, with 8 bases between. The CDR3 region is CASSLEGRETQYF. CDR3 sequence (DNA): TGTGCCAGCAGCTTGGAAGGGAGGGAGACCCAGTACTTC.

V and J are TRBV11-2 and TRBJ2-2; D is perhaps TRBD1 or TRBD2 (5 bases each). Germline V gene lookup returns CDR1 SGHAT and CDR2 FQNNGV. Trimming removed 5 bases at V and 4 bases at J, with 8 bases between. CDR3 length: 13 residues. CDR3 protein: CASSRDLTGELFF. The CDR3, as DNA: TGTGCCAGCAGCCGGGACCTCACCGGGGAGCTGTTTTTT.

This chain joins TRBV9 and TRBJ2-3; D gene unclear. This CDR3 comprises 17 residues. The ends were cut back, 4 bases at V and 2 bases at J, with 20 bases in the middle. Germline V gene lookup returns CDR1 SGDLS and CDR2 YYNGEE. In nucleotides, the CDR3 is TGTGCCAGCAGCCCCATAGGGCCAAGGATCAACACAGATACGCAGTATTTT. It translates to CASSPIGPRINTDTQYF.

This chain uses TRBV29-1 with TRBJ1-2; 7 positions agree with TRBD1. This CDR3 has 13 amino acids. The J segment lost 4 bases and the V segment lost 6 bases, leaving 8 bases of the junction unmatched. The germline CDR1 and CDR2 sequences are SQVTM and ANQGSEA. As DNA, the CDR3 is TGCAGCGTGGAGACAGGGTCGGGCTATGGCTACACCTTC. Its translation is CSVETGSGYGYTF.

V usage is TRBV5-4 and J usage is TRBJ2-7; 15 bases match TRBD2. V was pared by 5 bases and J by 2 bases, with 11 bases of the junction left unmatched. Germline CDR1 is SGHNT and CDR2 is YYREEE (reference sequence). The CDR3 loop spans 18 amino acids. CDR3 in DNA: TGTGCCAGCAGTTCCGGACTAGCGGGAGGGCCTAATACCTACGAGCAGTACTTC. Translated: CASSSGLAGGPNTYEQYF.

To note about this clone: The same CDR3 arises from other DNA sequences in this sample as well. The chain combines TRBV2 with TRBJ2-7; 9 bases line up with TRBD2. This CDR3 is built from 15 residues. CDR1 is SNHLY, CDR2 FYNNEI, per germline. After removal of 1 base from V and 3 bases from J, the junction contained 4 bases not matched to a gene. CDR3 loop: CASSEEAGGGYEQYF. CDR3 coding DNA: TGTGCCAGCAGTGAAGAAGCGGGAGGAGGCTACGAGCAGTACTTC.

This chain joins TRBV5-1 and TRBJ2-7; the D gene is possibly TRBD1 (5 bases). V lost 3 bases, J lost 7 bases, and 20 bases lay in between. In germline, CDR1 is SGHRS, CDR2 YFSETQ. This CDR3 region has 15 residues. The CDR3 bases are TGCGCCAGCAGCTGGTTTCTACTTCAGGGTGAAGAGCAGTACTTC. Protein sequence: CASSWFLLQGEEQYF. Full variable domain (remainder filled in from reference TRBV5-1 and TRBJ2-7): KAGVTQTPRYLIKTRGQQVTLSCSPISGHRSVSWYQQTPGQGLQFLFEYFSETQRNKGNFPGRFSGRQFSNSRSEMNVSTLELGDSALYLCASSWFLLQGEEQYFGPGTRLTVT.

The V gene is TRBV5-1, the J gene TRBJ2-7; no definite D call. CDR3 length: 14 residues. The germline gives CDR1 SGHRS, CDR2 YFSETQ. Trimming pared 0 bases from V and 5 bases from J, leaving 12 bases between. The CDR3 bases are TGCGCCAGCAGCTTGGGCAGTTCTGCCAACGAGCAGTACTTC. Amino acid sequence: CASSLGSSANEQYF. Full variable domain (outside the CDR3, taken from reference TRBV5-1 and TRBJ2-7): KAGVTQTPRYLIKTRGQQVTLSCSPISGHRSVSWYQQTPGQGLQFLFEYFSETQRNKGNFPGRFSGRQFSNSRSEMNVSTLELGDSALYLCASSLGSSANEQYFGPGTRLTVT.

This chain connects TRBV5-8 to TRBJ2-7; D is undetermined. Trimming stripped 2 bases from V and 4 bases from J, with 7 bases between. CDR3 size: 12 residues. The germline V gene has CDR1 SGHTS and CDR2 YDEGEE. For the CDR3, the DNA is TGTGCCAGCAGCTTTCCTCGGTACGAGCAGTACTTC. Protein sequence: CASSFPRYEQYF.

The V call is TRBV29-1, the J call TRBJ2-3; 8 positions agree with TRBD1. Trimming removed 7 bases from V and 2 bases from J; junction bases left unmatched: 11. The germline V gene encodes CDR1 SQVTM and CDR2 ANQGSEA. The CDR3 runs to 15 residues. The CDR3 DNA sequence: TGCAGCGCGAAATGGGGACAGGCTTCCACAGATACGCAGTATTTT. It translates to CSAKWGQASTDTQYF.

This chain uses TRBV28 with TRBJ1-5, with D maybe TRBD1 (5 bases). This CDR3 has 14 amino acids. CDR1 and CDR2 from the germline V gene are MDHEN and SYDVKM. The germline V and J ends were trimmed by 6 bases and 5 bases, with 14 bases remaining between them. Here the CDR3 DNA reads TGTGCCAGCAGCCCCGGGGCAGCCTATCAGCCCCAGCATTTT. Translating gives CASSPGAAYQPQHF.

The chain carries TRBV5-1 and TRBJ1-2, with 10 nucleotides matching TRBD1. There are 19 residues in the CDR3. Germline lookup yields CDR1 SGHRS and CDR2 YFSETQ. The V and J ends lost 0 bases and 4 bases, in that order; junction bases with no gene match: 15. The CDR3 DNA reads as TGCGCCAGCAGCTTGGATCGCGGGGACAGGGGACATCTTGGCTATGGCTACACCTTC. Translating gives CASSLDRGDRGHLGYGYTF. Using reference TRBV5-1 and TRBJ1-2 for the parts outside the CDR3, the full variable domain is KAGVTQTPRYLIKTRGQQVTLSCSPISGHRSVSWYQQTPGQGLQFLFEYFSETQRNKGNFPGRFSGRQFSNSRSEMNVSTLELGDSALYLCASSLDRGDRGHLGYGYTFGSGTRLTVV.

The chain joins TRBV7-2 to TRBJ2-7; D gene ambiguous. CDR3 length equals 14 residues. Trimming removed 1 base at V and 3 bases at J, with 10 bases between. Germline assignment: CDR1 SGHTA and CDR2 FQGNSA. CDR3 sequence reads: CASSLVGVYYEQYF. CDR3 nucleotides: TGTGCCAGCAGCTTAGTTGGGGTGTACTACGAGCAGTACTTC.

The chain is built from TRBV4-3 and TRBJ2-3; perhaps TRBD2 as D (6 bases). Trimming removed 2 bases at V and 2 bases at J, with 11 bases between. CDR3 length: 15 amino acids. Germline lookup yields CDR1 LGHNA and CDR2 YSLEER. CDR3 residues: CASSQFPGDTDTQYF. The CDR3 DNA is TGCGCCAGCAGCCAATTCCCGGGGGACACAGATACGCAGTATTTT.

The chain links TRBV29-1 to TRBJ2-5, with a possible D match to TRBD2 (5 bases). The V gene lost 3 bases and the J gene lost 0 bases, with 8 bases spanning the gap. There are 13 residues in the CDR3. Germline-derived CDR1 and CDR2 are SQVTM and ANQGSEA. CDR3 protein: CSVEGSDQETQYF. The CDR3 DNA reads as TGCAGCGTTGAGGGTAGCGACCAAGAGACCCAGTACTTC.

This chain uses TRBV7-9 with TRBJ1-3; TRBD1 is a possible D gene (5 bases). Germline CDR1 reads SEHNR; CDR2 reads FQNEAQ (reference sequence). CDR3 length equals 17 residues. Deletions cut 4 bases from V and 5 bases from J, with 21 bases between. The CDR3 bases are TGTGCCAGCAGCTGGGACGCGTGGACCTCTTACAGAAACACCATATATTTT. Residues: CASSWDAWTSYRNTIYF.

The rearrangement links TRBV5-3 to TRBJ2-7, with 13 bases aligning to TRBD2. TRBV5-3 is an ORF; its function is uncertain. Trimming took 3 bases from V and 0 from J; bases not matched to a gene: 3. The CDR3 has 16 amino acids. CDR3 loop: CARSYGLAGASYEQYF. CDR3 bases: TGTGCCAGAAGCTATGGACTAGCGGGAGCCTCCTACGAGCAGTACTTC.

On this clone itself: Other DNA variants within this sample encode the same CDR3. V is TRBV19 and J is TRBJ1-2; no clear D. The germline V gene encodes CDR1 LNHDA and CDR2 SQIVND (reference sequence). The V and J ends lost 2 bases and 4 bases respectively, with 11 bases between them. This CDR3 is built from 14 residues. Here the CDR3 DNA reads TGTGCCAGTAGTATACGGGCAGGATTCTATGGCTACACCTTC. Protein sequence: CASSIRAGFYGYTF.

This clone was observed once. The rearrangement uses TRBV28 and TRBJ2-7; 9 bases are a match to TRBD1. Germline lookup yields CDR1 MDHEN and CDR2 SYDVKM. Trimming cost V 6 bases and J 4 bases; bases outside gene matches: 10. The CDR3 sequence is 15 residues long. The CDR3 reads CASSGPGTGPYEQYF. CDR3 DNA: TGTGCCAGCAGCGGGCCCGGGACAGGGCCTTACGAGCAGTACTTC.

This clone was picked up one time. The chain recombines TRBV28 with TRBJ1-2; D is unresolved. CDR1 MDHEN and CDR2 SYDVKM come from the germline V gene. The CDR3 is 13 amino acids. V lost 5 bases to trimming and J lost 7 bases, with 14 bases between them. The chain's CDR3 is CASSGYKKFGYTF. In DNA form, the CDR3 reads TGTGCCAGCAGTGGGTATAAGAAGTTTGGCTACACCTTC.

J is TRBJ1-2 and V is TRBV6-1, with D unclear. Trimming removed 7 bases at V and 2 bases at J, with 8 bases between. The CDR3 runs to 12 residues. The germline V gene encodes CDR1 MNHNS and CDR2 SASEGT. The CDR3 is CASMGSNYGYTF. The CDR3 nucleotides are TGTGCCAGCATGGGGAGCAACTATGGCTACACCTTC.

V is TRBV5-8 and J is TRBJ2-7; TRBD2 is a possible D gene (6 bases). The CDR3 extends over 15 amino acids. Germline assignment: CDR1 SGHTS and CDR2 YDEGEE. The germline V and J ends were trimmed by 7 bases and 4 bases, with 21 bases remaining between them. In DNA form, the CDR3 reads TGTGCCAGCTCCTTATACCCGGGCGGGGTGTACGAGCAGTACTTC. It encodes CASSLYPGGVYEQYF.

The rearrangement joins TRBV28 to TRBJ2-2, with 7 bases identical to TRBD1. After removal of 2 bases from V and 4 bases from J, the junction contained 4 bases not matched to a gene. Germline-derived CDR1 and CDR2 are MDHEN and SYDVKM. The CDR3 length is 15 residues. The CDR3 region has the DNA TGTGCCAGCAGTTTAGGACAGGTTTCCACCGGGGAGCTGTTTTTT. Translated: CASSLGQVSTGELFF.

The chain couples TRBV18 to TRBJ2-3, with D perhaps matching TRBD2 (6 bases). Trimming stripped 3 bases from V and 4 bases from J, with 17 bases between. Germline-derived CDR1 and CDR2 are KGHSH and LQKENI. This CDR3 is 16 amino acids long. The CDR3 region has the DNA TGTGCCAGCTCACCCAGACTAGAAGGTTATGCAGATACGCAGTATTTT. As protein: CASSPRLEGYADTQYF.

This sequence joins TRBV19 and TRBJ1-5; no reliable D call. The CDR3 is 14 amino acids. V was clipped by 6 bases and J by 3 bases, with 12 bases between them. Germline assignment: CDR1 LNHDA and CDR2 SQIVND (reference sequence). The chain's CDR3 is CASSTGGYNQPQHF. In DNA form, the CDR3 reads TGTGCCAGTAGCACGGGAGGGTACAATCAGCCCCAGCATTTT.

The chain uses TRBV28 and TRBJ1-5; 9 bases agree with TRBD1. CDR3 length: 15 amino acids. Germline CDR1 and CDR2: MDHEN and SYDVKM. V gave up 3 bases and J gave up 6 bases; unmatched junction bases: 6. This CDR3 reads CASSLGGQGGQPQHF. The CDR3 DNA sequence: TGTGCCAGCAGTTTGGGGGGACAGGGCGGTCAGCCCCAGCATTTT.